This TCR beta chain was obtained from a study of blood T cell repertoires in COVID-19. At the level of the study: Some COVID-19 samples were acute and others convalescent; all came from the United States, Italy and Spain. T cells, B-cell-depleted T cells, or PBMCs supplied cDNA or gDNA.

Per the original methods: The assay estimated nucleated cells by amplifying reference gene primers. The assay was immunoSEQ multiplex PCR, and TCRdb's table has in-frame clones only and misses some. Clone size and the V and J calls come from that table; the DNA yielded D and trimming. The repertoire has 200,000 to 250,000 clones, about 85% of them found once; the top ten carry over 9.5%. The CDR3 is made up of 13 amino acids. Per the germline V gene, CDR1 is MNHEY and CDR2 is SVGAGI. V dropped 5 bases and J dropped 8 bases, with 16 bases sitting between them. The sample was peripheral blood. The chain links TRBV6-5 to TRBJ2-7; no clear D gene. The sequence was obtained from a woman between 18 and 29 years old who had recovered from COVID-19. The CDR3 nucleotides read TGTGCCAGCAGTCTCGATCCCACTACGAAGCAGTACTTC. It yields the protein CASSLDPTTKQYF.